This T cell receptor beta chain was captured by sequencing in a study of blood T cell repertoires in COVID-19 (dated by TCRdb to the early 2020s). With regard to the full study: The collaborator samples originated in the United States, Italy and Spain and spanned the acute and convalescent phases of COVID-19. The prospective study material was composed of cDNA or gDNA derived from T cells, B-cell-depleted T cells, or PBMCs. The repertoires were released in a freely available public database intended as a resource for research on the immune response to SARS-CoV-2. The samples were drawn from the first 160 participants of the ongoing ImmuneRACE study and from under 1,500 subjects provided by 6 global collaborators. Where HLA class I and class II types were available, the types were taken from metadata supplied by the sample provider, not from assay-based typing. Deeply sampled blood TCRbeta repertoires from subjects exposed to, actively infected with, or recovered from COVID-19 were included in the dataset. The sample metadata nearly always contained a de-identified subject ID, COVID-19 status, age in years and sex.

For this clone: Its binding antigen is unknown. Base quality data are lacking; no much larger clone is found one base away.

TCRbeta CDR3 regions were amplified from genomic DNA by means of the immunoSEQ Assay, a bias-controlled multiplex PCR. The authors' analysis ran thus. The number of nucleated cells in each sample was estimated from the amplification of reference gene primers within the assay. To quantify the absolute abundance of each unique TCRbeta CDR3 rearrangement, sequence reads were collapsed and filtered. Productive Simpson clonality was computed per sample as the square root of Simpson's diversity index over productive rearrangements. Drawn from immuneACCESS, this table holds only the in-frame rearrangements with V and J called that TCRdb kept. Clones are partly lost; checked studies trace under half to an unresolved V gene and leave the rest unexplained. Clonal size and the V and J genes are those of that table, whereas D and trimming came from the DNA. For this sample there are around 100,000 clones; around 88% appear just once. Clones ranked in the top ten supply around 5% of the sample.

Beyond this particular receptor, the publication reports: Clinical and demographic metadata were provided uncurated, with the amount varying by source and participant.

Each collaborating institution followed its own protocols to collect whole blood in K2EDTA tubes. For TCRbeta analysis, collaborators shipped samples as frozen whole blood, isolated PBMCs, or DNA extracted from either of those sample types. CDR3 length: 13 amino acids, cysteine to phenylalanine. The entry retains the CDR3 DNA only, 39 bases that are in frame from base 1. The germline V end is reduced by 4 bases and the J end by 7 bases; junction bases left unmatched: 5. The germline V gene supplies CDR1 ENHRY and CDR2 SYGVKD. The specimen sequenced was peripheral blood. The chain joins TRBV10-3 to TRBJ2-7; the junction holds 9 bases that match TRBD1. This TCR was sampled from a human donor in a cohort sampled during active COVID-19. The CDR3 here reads CAISGGQGQEQYF. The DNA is TGTGCCATCAGTGGGGGACAGGGTCAGGAGCAGTACTTC.